This is a list of T cell receptor beta chains from one sample in a study of T cells in Graves' hyperthyroidism and ophthalmopathy. One entry per CDR3 protein results from TCRdb running MiXCR on the multiplex PCR reads. Of around 690,000 distinct CDR3 sequences listed, approximately 15% are singletons. The material sequenced was blood. Receptors were obtained from a man aged 45-65 years with Graves' hyperthyroidism. CDR3s include the opening cysteine and the closing phenylalanine or tryptophan. A D gene is named only where the DNA matches it firmly. Clone size is stated in some rows and not others, as once, few, many or a class when expanded.

d_call	v_call	clone_size	j_call	cdr3_aa	cdr3_nt
-	TRBV28	few	TRBJ2-5	CASSLGGTSQETQYF	TGTGCCAGCAGTTTAGGAGGGACTTCTCAAGAGACCCAGTACTTC
-	TRBV4-3	-	TRBJ1-3	CASSQDTGNTIYF	TGCGCCAGCAGCCAAGATACTGGAAACACCATATATTTT
-	TRBV6-2/TRBV6-3	few	TRBJ2-2	CASSWGQGLLGELFF	TGTGCCAGCAGCTGGGGCCAGGGACTTTTGGGGGAGCTGTTTTTT
-	TRBV7-3	-	TRBJ2-2	CASSLISLFTGELFF	TGTGCCAGCAGCTTAATAAGTCTCTTCACCGGGGAGCTGTTTTTT
-	TRBV12-3/TRBV12-4	-	TRBJ1-5	CASINQLGQPQHF	TGTGCCAGCATTAACCAACTGGGGCAGCCCCAGCATTTT
-	TRBV12-3/TRBV12-4	many	TRBJ1-2	CASSLEEGRAYGYTF	TGTGCCAGCAGTTTGGAAGAGGGGCGAGCCTATGGCTACACCTTC
-	TRBV6-1	many	TRBJ2-5	CASSAWRQETQYF	TGTGCCAGCAGTGCGTGGAGGCAAGAGACCCAGTACTTC
TRBD2	TRBV5-1	many	TRBJ2-1	CASSLGTSGSSYNEQFF	TGTGCCAGCAGTTTAGGCACTAGCGGTAGCTCCTACAATGAGCAGTTCTTC
-	TRBV30	few	TRBJ2-7	CAWSAQGNEQYF	TGTGCCTGGAGTGCACAGGGTAACGAGCAGTACTTC
-	TRBV19	-	TRBJ1-1	CASTVGAAWENTEAFF	TGTGCCAGTACCGTGGGGGCAGCCTGGGAGAACACTGAAGCTTTCTTT
TRBD2	TRBV2	many	TRBJ2-5	CASSEALSPGLAGVETQYF	TGTGCCAGCAGTGAAGCGCTTTCCCCGGGACTAGCGGGAGTTGAGACCCAGTACTTC
TRBD1	TRBV24-1	many	TRBJ2-1	CATSRQGTYNEQFF	TGTGCCACCAGTAGACAGGGGACATACAATGAGCAGTTCTTC
-	TRBV10-2	many	TRBJ2-3	CASSETAAADTQYF	TGCGCCAGCAGTGAAACAGCCGCGGCAGATACGCAGTATTTT
-	TRBV11-2	many	TRBJ2-6	CASSFGVSGANVLTF	TGTGCCAGCAGCTTCGGGGTTTCTGGGGCCAACGTCCTGACTTTC
-	TRBV29-1	many	TRBJ1-2	CSACALPPNYGYTF	TGCAGCGCCTGTGCCTTACCCCCTAACTATGGCTACACCTTC
TRBD1	TRBV6-5	many	TRBJ1-1	CASSYGTDEAFF	TGTGCCAGCAGTTATGGGACAGATGAAGCTTTCTTT
-	TRBV27	-	TRBJ2-7	CASSHGISYEQYF	TGTGCCAGCAGTCACGGGATATCCTACGAGCAGTACTTC
-	TRBV6-1	few	TRBJ2-3	CASSPVGTQYF	TGTGCCAGCAGCCCCGTGGGGACGCAGTATTTT
-	TRBV24-1	few	TRBJ2-3	CATSVAPHTQYF	TGTGCCACCAGTGTAGCGCCACATACGCAGTATTTT
-	TRBV24-1	-	TRBJ2-1	CATSDPRRLVYNEQFF	TGTGCCACCAGTGACCCCAGAAGACTAGTTTACAATGAGCAGTTCTTC
-	TRBV27	many	TRBJ1-2	CASSLLETPMVHTF	TGTGCCAGCAGTTTATTAGAGACCCCGATGGTCCACACCTTC
-	TRBV2	many	TRBJ2-5	CASPPQGRETQYF	TGTGCCAGCCCCCCACAGGGGAGGGAGACCCAGTACTTC
-	TRBV2	many	TRBJ2-6	CASSEWQTGANVLTF	TGTGCCAGCAGTGAATGGCAGACCGGGGCCAACGTCCTGACTTTC
TRBD1	TRBV6-1	many	TRBJ2-5	CATRTGTGAAATQYF	TGTGCCACTCGGACCGGGACAGGGGCCGCCGCGACCCAGTACTTC